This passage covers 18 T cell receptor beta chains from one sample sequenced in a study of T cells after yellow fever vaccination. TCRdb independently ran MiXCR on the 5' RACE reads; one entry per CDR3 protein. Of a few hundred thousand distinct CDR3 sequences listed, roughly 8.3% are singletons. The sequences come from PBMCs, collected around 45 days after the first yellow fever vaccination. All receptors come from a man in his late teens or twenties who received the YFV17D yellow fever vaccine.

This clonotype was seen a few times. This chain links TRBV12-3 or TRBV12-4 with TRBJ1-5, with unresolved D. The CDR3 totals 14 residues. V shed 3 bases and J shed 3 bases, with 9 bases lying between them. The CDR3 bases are TGTGCCAGCAGTTTCGGCAGTCTCAATCAGCCCCAGCATTTT. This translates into CASSFGSLNQPQHF.

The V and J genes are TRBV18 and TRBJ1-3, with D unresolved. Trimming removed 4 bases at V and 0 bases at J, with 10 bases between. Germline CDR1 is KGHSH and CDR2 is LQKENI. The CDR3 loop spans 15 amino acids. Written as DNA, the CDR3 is TGTGCCAGCTCACTGCTTGACGACTCTGGAAACACCATATATTTT. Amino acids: CASSLLDDSGNTIYF.

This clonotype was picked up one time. The CDR3 sequence is CASSSVTFGTGELFF. The CDR3 DNA reads TGTGCCAGCAGCTCGGTAACGTTTGGGACCGGGGAGCTGTTTTTT. The gene calls are TRBV7-6 and TRBJ2-2; D remains unclear. This CDR3 is built from 15 residues. V was clipped by 4 bases and J by 5 bases, with 14 bases between them. The germline V gene encodes CDR1 SGHVS and CDR2 FNYEAQ.

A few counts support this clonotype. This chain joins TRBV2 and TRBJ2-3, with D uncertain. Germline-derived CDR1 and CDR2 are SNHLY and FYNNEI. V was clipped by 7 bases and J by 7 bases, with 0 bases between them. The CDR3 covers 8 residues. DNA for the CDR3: TGTGCCAGCAATACGCAGTATTTT. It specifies CASNTQYF.

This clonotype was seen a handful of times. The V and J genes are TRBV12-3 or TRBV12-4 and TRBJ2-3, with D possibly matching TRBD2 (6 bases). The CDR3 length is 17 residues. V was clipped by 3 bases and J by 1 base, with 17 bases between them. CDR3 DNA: TGTGCCAGCAGTTTGTGGTTGCGGGGTGAGGGCACAGATACGCAGTATTTT. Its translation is CASSLWLRGEGTDTQYF.

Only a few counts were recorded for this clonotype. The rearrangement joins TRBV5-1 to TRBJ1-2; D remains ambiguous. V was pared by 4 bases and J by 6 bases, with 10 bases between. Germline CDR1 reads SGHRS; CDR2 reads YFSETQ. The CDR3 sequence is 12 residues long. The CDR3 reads CASSRESHGYTF. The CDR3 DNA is TGCGCCAGCAGCAGGGAGTCGCATGGCTACACCTTC. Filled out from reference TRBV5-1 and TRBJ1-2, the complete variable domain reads KAGVTQTPRYLIKTRGQQVTLSCSPISGHRSVSWYQQTPGQGLQFLFEYFSETQRNKGNFPGRFSGRQFSNSRSEMNVSTLELGDSALYLCASSRESHGYTFGSGTRLTVV.

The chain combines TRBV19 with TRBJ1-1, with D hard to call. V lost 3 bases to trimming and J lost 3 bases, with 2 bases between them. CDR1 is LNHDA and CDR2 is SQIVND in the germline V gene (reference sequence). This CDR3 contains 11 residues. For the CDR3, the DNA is TGTGCCAGTAGTATGGACACTGAAGCTTTCTTT. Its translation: CASSMDTEAFF.

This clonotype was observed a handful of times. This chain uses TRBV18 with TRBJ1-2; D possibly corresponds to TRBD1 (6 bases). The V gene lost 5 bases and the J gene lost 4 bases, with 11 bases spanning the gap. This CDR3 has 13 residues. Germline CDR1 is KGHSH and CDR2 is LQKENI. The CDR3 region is CASSALDSYGYTF. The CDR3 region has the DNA TGTGCCAGCTCAGCGTTGGACAGCTATGGCTACACCTTC.

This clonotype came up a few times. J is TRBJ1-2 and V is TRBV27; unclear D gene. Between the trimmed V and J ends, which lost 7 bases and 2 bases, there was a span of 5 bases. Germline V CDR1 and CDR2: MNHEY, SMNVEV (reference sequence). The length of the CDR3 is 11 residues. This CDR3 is CASMGNYGYTF. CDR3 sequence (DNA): TGTGCCAGCATGGGAAACTATGGCTACACCTTC.

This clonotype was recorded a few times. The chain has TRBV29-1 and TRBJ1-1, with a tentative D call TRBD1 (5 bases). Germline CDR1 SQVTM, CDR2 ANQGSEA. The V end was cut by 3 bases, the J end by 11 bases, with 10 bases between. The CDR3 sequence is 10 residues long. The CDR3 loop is CSVEEGRAFF. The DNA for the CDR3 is TGCAGCGTTGAGGAGGGGAGGGCTTTCTTT.

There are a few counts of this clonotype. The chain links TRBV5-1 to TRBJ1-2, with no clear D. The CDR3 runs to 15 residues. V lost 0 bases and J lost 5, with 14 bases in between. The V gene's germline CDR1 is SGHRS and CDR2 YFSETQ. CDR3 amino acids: CASSLGSAEDYGYTF. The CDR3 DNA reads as TGCGCCAGCAGCTTGGGGTCAGCCGAAGATTATGGCTACACCTTC. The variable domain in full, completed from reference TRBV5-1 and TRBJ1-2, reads KAGVTQTPRYLIKTRGQQVTLSCSPISGHRSVSWYQQTPGQGLQFLFEYFSETQRNKGNFPGRFSGRQFSNSRSEMNVSTLELGDSALYLCASSLGSAEDYGYTFGSGTRLTVV.

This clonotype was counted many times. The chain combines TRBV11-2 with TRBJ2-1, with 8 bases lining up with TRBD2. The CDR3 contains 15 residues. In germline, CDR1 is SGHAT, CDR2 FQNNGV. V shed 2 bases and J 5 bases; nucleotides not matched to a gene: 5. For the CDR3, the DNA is TGTGCCAGCAGCTTACGTCCGCGGGGGGACAATGAGCAGTTCTTC. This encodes CASSLRPRGDNEQFF.

The CDR3 sequence: CASSPTGQYEQYF. The CDR3 DNA is TGTGCCAGCTCCCCGACAGGTCAGTACGAGCAGTACTTC. This chain uses TRBV7-9 with TRBJ2-7; D is perhaps TRBD1 (6 bases). The CDR3 is 13 residues long. Trimming shortened V by 8 bases and J by 4 bases, and 15 bases separated the two germline ends. Germline assignment: CDR1 SEHNR and CDR2 FQNEAQ (reference sequence).

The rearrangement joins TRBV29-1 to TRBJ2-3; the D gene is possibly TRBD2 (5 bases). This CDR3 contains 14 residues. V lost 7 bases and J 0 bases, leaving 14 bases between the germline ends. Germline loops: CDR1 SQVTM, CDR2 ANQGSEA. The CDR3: CSAGRSSSTDTQYF. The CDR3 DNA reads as TGCAGCGCTGGGAGAAGTTCAAGCACAGATACGCAGTATTTT.

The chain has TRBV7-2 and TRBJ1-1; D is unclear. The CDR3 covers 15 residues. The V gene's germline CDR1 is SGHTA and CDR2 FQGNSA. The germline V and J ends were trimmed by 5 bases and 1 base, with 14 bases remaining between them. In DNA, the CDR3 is TGTGCCAGCAGCCTTTACCGGACGGAGAACACTGAAGCTTTCTTT. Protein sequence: CASSLYRTENTEAFF.

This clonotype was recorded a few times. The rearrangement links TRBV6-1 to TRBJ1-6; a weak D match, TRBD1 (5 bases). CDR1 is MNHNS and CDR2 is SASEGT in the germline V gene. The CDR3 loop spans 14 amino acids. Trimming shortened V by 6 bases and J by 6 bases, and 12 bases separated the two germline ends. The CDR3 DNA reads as TGTGCCAGCAGCAGCGACAGAAGTAATTCACCCCTCCACTTT. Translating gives CASSSDRSNSPLHF.

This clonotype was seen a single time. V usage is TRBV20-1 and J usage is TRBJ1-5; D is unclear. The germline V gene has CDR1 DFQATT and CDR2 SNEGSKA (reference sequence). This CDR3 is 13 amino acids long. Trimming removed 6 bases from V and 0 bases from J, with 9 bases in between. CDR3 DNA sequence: TGCAGTGCCCCACCGGATAGCAATCAGCCCCAGCATTTT. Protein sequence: CSAPPDSNQPQHF.

In nucleotides, the CDR3 is TGTGCCAGCAGCCAAGTCTCCAGCGGGGGGGCCGATACGCAGTATTTT. This translates into CASSQVSSGGADTQYF. The V and J genes are TRBV4-2 and TRBJ2-3; 10 bases line up with TRBD2. J lost 6 bases, V lost 1 base, and 7 bases had no gene match. Germline V gene sequence: CDR1 LGHNA, CDR2 YNFKEQ. The CDR3 sequence is 16 residues long.